The rows below give T cell receptor beta chains drawn from one sample of a study of post-analysis software for immune sequencing data. Each CDR3 protein gets one entry after TCRdb re-called the PCR reads with MiXCR. The sample lists hundreds of thousands of distinct CDR3 sequences, roughly 27% seen once, with about 0.5% in the top ten. The specimen sequenced was blood. The source of these receptors is a girl aged 10 to 17 with multiple sclerosis. CDR3s include the opening cysteine and the closing phenylalanine or tryptophan.

V	length	J	CDR3
TRBV27	17	TRBJ2-7	CASSLGLAGAPSYEQYF
TRBV12-3/TRBV12-4	13	TRBJ1-2	CASSFPGNYGYTF
TRBV5-1	15	TRBJ2-5	CASSHRRAGVETQYF
TRBV9	21	TRBJ2-1	CASSVGAGERPHEGAPNEQFF
TRBV6-2/TRBV6-3	13	TRBJ1-1	CASSYGQYTEAFF
TRBV28	15	TRBJ2-3	CASSFTPQGTDTQYF
TRBV29-1	15	TRBJ2-1	CSVRPRAGPEDEQFF
TRBV6-1	13	TRBJ2-5	CASSAAGQETQYF
TRBV20-1	12	TRBJ2-5	CSAERVQETQYF
TRBV3-1	14	TRBJ1-4	CASSTQGTNEKLFF
TRBV20-1	14	TRBJ2-1	CSGTAAADSNEQFF
TRBV3-1	12	TRBJ2-3	CASSQRRDTQYF
TRBV7-9	16	TRBJ2-3	CASSFSSGSISDTQYF
TRBV24-1	15	TRBJ1-2	CATSDFVPQFYGYTF
TRBV27	15	TRBJ1-5	CASSLFQGGNQPQHF
TRBV30	16	TRBJ2-7	CAWKEVEGGAPYEQYF
TRBV5-1	14	TRBJ1-1	CASSLKGADTEAFF
TRBV6-2/TRBV6-3	14	TRBJ2-2	CASSYWGYTGELFF
TRBV24-1	13	TRBJ2-4	CATRGGAKNIQYF
TRBV10-3	15	TRBJ2-1	CAISESLLAPNEQFF
TRBV5-1	12	TRBJ2-1	CASSVIDNEQFF
TRBV20-1	11	TRBJ1-1	CSAGWGPEAFF
TRBV15	16	TRBJ2-1	CATSRERTVTFGEQFF
TRBV7-2	12	TRBJ2-1	CASSPVYNEQFF
TRBV24-1	12	TRBJ2-1	CATSVGALEQFF
TRBV6-6	11	TRBJ2-4	CASSSGGVQYF
TRBV20-1	14	TRBJ2-1	CSARRGRPYNEQFF
TRBV5-1	16	TRBJ2-1	CASIDGAGASYNEQFF
TRBV7-2	16	TRBJ2-4	CASSTPTFPRGGIQYF
TRBV20-1	13	TRBJ1-1	CSASKRRNTEAFF
TRBV29-1	12	TRBJ2-7	CSVEEGRGEQYF
TRBV29-1	9	TRBJ1-2	CSTPERNTF
TRBV4-3	14	TRBJ2-7	CASSQTLRVGEQYF
TRBV20-1	14	TRBJ1-5	CSARGFSDPQPQHF
TRBV11-3	16	TRBJ1-2	CASSSELDEANYGYTF
TRBV9	13	TRBJ2-1	CASSVADYNEQFF
TRBV7-2	13	TRBJ2-7	CANIGGSSYEQYF
TRBV12-3/TRBV12-4	12	TRBJ1-4	CASRTLGEELFF
TRBV6-5	15	TRBJ1-1	CASSLDGGTSTEAFF
TRBV6-2/TRBV6-3	16	TRBJ2-1	CASSYGRELIWDEQFF
TRBV5-1	15	TRBJ2-6	CASRTQVSGANVLTF
TRBV25-1	17	TRBJ2-7	CASSESGQGARSYEQYF
TRBV20-1	15	TRBJ2-7	CSARDVAGGTYEQYF